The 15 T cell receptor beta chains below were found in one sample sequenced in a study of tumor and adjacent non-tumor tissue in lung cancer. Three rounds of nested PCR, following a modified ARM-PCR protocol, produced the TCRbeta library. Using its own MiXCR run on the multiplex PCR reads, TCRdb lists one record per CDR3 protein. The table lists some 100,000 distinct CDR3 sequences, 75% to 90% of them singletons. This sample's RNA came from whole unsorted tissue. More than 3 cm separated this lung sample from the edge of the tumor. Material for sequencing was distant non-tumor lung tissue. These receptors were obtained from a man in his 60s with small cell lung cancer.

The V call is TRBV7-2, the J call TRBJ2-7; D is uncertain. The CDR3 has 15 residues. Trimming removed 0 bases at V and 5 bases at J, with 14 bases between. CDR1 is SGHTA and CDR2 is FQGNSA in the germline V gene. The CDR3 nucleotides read TGTGCCAGCAGCTTAGCCAGCTTACTTACTAACGAGCAGTACTTC. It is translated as CASSLASLLTNEQYF.

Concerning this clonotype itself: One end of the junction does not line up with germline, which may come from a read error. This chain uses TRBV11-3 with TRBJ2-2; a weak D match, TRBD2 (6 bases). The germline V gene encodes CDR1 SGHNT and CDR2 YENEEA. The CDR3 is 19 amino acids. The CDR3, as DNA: TGCGCCAGCAGTCATGATGACACGGGACTTGCGGGTCGCACCGGGGAGCTGTTTTTT. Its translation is CASSHDDTGLAGRTGELFF.

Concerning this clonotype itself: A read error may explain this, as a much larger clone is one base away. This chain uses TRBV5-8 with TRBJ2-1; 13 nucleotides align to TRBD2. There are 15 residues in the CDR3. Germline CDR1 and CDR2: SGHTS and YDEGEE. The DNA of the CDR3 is TGTGCCAGCAGTCTTGGACTAGCGGGAGACAAAGAGCAGTTCTTC. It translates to CASSLGLAGDKEQFF.

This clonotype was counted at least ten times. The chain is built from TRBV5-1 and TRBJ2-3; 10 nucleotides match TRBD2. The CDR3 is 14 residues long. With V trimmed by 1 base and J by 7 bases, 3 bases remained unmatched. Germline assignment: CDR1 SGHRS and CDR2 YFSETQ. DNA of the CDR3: TGCGCCAGCAGCTTGCTAGCGGGGGTGAATACGCAGTATTTT. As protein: CASSLLAGVNTQYF.

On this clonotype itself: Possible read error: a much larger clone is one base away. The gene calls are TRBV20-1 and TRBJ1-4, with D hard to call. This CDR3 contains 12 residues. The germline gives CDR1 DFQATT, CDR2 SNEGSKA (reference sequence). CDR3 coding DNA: TGCAGTGATAGAAGCACTAATGAAAAACTGTTTTTT. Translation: CSDRSTNEKLFF.

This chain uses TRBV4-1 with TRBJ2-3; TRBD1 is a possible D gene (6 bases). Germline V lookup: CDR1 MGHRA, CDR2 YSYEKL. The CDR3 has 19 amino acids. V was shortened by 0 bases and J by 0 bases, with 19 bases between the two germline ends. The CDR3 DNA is TGCGCCAGCAGCCAAGAAGAGGGGGATGCGGAGAGGAGCACAGATACGCAGTATTTT. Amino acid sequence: CASSQEEGDAERSTDTQYF.

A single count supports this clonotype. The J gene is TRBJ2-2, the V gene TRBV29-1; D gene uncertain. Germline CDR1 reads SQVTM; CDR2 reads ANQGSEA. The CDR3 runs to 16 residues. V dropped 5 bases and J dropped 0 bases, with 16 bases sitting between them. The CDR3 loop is CSVLVAGDANTGELFF. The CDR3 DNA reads TGCAGCGTTTTGGTAGCTGGAGACGCGAACACCGGGGAGCTGTTTTTT.

The CDR3, as DNA: TGTGCCAGCTCACCACTTGTTACGGGGGGCGAGGACCACGAGCAGTACGTC. Protein sequence: CASSPLVTGGEDHEQYV. V and J are TRBV18 and TRBJ2-7, with D maybe TRBD2 (7 bases). The CDR3 contains 17 residues. V was cut by 1 base and J by 5 bases, with 21 bases left in between. Germline V gene sequence: CDR1 KGHSH, CDR2 LQKENI.

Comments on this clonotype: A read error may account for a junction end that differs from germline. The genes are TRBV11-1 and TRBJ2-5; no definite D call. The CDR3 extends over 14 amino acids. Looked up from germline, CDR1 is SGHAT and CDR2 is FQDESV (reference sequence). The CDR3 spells CTSSLRRYQETQYF. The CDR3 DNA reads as TGTACCAGCAGCTTAAGACGTTACCAGGAGACCCAGTACTTC.

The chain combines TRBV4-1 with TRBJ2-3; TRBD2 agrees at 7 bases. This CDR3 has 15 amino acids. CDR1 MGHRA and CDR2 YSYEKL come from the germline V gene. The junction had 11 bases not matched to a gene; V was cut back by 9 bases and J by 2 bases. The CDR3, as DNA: TGCGCCAGTAACCGGGAAAGCGGGGCCACAGATACGCAGTATTTT. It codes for CASNRESGATDTQYF.

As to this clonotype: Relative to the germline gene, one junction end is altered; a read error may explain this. This CDR3 is CTSSQVLTKQGTDTQYF. CDR3 in DNA: TGCACCAGCAGCCAAGTCCTCACTAAACAGGGCACAGATACGCAGTATTTT. The chain combines TRBV4-1 with TRBJ2-3; the D gene is possibly TRBD1 (5 bases). This CDR3 comprises 17 residues. CDR1 MGHRA and CDR2 YSYEKL come from the germline V gene.

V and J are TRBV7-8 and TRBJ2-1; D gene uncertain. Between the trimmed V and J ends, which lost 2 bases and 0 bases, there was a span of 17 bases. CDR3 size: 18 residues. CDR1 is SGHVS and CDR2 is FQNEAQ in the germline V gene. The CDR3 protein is CASSLLRSLGISYNEQFF. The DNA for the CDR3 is TGTGCCAGCAGCTTATTACGTTCTCTAGGGATCTCCTACAATGAGCAGTTCTTC.

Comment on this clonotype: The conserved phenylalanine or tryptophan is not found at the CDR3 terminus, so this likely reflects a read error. This chain's CDR3 is CASSQGGIGEDTQYI. CDR3 nucleotide sequence: TGTGCCAGCAGTCAAGGCGGGATTGGGGAAGACACCCAGTACATC. The V and J genes are TRBV11-3 and TRBJ2-5, with D possibly TRBD2 on 6 matching bases. CDR1 and CDR2 (germline): SGHNT, YENEEA. The CDR3 totals 15 residues.

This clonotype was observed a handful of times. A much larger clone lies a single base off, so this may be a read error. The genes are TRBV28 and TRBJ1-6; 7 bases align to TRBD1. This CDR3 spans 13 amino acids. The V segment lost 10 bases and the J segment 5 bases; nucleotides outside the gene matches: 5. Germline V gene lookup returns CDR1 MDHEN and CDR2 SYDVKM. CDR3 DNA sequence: TGTGCCAACGTGGGACAGAATAATTCACCCCTCCACTTT. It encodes CANVGQNNSPLHF. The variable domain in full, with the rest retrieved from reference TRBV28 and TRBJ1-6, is DVKVTQSSRYLVKRTGEKVFLECVQDMDHENMFWYRQDPGLGLRLIYFSYDVKMKEKGDIPEGYSVSREKKERFSLILESASTNQTSMYLCANVGQNNSPLHFGNGTRLTVT.

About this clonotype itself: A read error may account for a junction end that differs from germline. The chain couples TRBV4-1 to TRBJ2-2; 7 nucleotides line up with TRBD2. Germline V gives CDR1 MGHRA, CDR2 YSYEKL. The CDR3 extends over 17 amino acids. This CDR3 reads CASSSRTSGTNTAELFF. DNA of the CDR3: TGCGCCAGCAGCTCCCGGACTAGTGGGACGAACACCGCGGAGTTGTTTTTT.